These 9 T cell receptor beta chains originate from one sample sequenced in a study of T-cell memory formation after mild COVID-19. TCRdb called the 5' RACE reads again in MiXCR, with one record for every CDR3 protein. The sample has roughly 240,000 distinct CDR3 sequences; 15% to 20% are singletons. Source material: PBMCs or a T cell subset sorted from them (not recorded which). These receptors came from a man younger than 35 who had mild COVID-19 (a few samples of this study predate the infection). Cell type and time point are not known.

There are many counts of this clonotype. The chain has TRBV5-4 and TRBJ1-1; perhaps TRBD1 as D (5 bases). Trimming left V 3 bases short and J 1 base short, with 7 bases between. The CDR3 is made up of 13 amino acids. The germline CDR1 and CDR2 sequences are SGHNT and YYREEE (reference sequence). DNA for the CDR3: TGTGCCAGCAGCTCGACAGCGAACACTGAAGCTTTCTTT. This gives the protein CASSSTANTEAFF. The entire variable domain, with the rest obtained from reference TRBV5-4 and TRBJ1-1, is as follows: ETGVTQSPTHLIKTRGQQVTLRCSSQSGHNTVSWYQQALGQGPQFIFQYYREEENGRGNFPPRFSGLQFPNYSSELNVNALELDDSALYLCASSSTANTEAFFGQGTRLTVV.

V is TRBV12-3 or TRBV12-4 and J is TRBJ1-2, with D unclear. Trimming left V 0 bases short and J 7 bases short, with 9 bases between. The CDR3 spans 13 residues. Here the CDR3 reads CASSLAAGVGYTF. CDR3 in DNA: TGTGCCAGCAGTTTAGCCGCCGGGGTTGGCTACACCTTC.

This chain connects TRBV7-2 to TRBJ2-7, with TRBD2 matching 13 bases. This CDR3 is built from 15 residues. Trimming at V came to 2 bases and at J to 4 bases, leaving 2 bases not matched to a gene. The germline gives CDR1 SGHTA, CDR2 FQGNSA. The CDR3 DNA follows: TGTGCCAGCAGCTTACGACTAGCGGGGGGTTACGAGCAGTACGTC. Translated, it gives CASSLRLAGGYEQYV.

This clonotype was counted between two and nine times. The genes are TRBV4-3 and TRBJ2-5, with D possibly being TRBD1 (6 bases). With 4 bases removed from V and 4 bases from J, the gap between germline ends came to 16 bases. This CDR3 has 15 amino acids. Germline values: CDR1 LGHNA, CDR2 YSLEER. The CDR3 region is CASSRETSGAETQYF. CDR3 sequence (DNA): TGCGCCAGCAGCCGAGAAACTTCAGGGGCAGAGACCCAGTACTTC.

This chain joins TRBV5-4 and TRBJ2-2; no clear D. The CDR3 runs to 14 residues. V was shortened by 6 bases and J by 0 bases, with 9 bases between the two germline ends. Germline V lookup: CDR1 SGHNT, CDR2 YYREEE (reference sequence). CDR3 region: CASNPAPNTGELFF. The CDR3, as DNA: TGTGCCAGCAACCCGGCCCCGAACACCGGGGAGCTGTTTTTT.

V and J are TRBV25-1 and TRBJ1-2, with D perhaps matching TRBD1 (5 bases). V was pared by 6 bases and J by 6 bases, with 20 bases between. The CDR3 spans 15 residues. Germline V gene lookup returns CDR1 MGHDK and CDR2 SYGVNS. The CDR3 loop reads CASRGWGDSFDGYTF. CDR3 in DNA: TGTGCCAGCAGGGGTTGGGGAGACAGTTTTGATGGCTACACCTTC.

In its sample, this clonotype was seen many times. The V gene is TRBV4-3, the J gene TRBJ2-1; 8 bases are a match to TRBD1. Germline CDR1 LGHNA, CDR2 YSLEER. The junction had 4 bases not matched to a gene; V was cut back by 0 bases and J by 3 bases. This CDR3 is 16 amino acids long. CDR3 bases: TGCGCCAGCAGCCAAGATGCGGACAGGGACTACAATGAGCAGTTCTTC. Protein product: CASSQDADRDYNEQFF.

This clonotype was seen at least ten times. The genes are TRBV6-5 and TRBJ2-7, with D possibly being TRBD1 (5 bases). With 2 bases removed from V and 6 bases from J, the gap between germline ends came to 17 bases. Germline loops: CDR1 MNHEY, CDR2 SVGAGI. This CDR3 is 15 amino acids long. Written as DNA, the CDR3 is TGTGCCAGCAGTTACCGGCAGACAGCCGGTGTCGAGCAGTACTTC. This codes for CASSYRQTAGVEQYF.

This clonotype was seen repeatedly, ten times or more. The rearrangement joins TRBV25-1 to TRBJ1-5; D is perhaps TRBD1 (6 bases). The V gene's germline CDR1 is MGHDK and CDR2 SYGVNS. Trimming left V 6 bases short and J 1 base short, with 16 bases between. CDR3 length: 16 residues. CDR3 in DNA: TGTGCCAGCAGCGGGGAGGGACACTTGAGCAATCAGCCCCAGCATTTT. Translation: CASSGEGHLSNQPQHF.